A selection of T cell receptor beta chains follows, all from one sample in a study of blood T cell repertoires in COVID-19. Here immunoSEQ multiplex PCR was the method, and the copy in TCRdb shows in-frame clones only, minus some. The table shows roughly 72,000 clones, with roughly 82% occurring only once. Sequenced input: peripheral blood. The receptors derive from a woman of 80 years or more with acute or convalescent COVID-19. Each CDR3 is given with its conserved first and last residue. The order of the fields is J gene, D gene, V gene, clone size, CDR3 DNA, CDR3 protein. The D gene is left open where the match is weak. Where a row states a size, it is once, few, many or the class of an expanded clone; other rows omit it.

TRBJ2-1	TRBD1	TRBV19	.	TGTGCCACTTCACAGGGGACCTACAATGAGCAGTTCTTC	CATSQGTYNEQFF
TRBJ2-1	TRBD2	TRBV9	.	TGTGCCAGCAGCGTAGCTCGACTAGCGGGGGTGCAGTTCTTC	CASSVARLAGVQFF
TRBJ1-2	TRBD1	TRBV5-4	.	TGTGCCAGCAGACCAACAGGGGGCCCCTTTGGCTACACCTTC	CASRPTGGPFGYTF
TRBJ2-2	.	TRBV11-2	.	TGTGCCAGCAGCTTAGGGGGGGTCGGGGAGCTGTTTTTT	CASSLGGVGELFF
TRBJ1-5	.	TRBV24-1	.	TGTGCCACCTCACAGGGCTCGATTCAGCCCCAGCATTTT	CATSQGSIQPQHF
TRBJ1-2	.	TRBV24-1	.	TGTGCCACCGGAGGGGCTTCGGGGTCGAGCTACACCTTC	CATGGASGSSYTF
TRBJ1-2	TRBD1	TRBV5-1	.	TGCGCCAGCAGATCGGGACAGGCAAATGGCTACACCTTC	CASRSGQANGYTF
TRBJ1-1	.	TRBV7-6	many	TGTGCCAGCAGCTTTGACAGTAACACTGAAGCTTTCTTT	CASSFDSNTEAFF
TRBJ2-7	TRBD1	TRBV6-6	once	TGTGCCAGCAGTGGGACAGGGGTTTCGGAGCAGTACTTC	CASSGTGVSEQYF
TRBJ1-2	.	TRBV7-9	.	TGTGCCAGCAGCGCCGGGTCGACTCCTGGCTACACCTTC	CASSAGSTPGYTF
TRBJ2-3	.	TRBV15	.	TGTGCCACCAGCCGAGGGTACACCAGCACAGATACGCAGTATTTT	CATSRGYTSTDTQYF
TRBJ1-1	TRBD1	TRBV28	.	TGTGCCAGCAGTTCCCACAGCAGACAGGGACGGACTGAAGCTTTCTTT	CASSSHSRQGRTEAFF
TRBJ1-5	TRBD1	TRBV10-3	.	TGTGCCATCAGGGGTGACAGGGCCAGCAATCAGCCCCAGCATTTT	CAIRGDRASNQPQHF
TRBJ2-3	.	TRBV9	.	TGTGCCAGCAGCGTAGCTCAGGGGAAGGGCACAGATACGCAGTATTTT	CASSVAQGKGTDTQYF
TRBJ2-2	.	TRBV5-8	.	TGTGCCAGCAGCTCGGTGAAATCGAACACCGGGGAGCTGTTTTTT	CASSSVKSNTGELFF
TRBJ1-1	TRBD1	TRBV6-6	.	TGTGCCAGCAGTTGGAAAACAGGGGATCGGGACACTGAAGCTTTCTTT	CASSWKTGDRDTEAFF
TRBJ1-5	TRBD1	TRBV30	.	TGTGCCTGGAGTAGTCAGGGGGATCAGCCCCAGCATTTT	CAWSSQGDQPQHF
TRBJ1-1	.	TRBV29-1	once	TGCAGCGGCGGCCCCGGGAGGGCTGAAGCTTTCTTT	CSGGPGRAEAFF
TRBJ1-2	.	TRBV12-5	.	TGTGCTAGTGGTTCCAGGGTGGGTAGGTCCAACTATGGCTACACCTTC	CASGSRVGRSNYGYTF
TRBJ1-4	TRBD1	TRBV18	once	TGTGCCAGCTCCCGAACTTTTCCAGGGGGCGCCGGGGAAAAACTGTTTTTT	CASSRTFPGGAGEKLFF
TRBJ1-5	TRBD1	TRBV6-5	.	TGTGCCAGCAGCTTACAGGGGGCGCGCCAGCCCCAGCATTTT	CASSLQGARQPQHF
TRBJ2-1	TRBD2	TRBV7-9	.	TGTGCCAGCAGCCCAAACCCTCCCGGGACTAACAATGAGCAGTTCTTC	CASSPNPPGTNNEQFF
TRBJ1-5	.	TRBV6-5	.	TGTGCCAGCAGTCAGAAACAAAATCAGCCCCAGCATTTT	CASSQKQNQPQHF
TRBJ1-2	TRBD1	TRBV29-1	few	TGCAGCGTTGCGTGGGCAGGGGGAGGCTACACCTTC	CSVAWAGGGYTF
TRBJ1-1	.	TRBV5-1	.	TGCGCCAGCAGCTTGGTGGACTCGGGTAGCACTGAAGCTTTCTTT	CASSLVDSGSTEAFF
TRBJ2-3	TRBD1	TRBV27	once	TGTGCCAGTCGCGCAGGGGGAAGCACAGATACGCAGTATTTT	CASRAGGSTDTQYF
TRBJ2-2	.	TRBV11-2	.	TGTGCCAGCAGTTTCAGGGGCGCCGGGGAGCTGTTTTTT	CASSFRGAGELFF
TRBJ2-7	.	TRBV6-4	once	TGTGCCAGCAGACGCGGGACGACCGGGAAAGCCTACGAGCAGTACTTC	CASRRGTTGKAYEQYF
TRBJ2-3	.	TRBV6-2/TRBV6-3	once	TGTGCCAGCAGTTACAACCGGGGAGGCACAGATACGCAGTATTTT	CASSYNRGGTDTQYF
TRBJ2-7	.	TRBV5-1	.	TGCGCCAGCAGCTTGGGGGCAGGATTCACCATATACGAGCAGTACTTC	CASSLGAGFTIYEQYF
TRBJ1-6	.	TRBV28	.	TGTGCCAGCAGTCCCCTTGGCCCCAATTCACCCCTCCACTTT	CASSPLGPNSPLHF
TRBJ2-3	.	TRBV13	.	TGTGCCAGCAGCAGGGGTAACACAGATACGCAGTATTTT	CASSRGNTDTQYF
TRBJ2-1	.	TRBV28	.	TGTGCCAGCTCCCGGGGGACTGCCGTTATACACAATGAGCAGTTCTTC	CASSRGTAVIHNEQFF